Shown below are 11 T cell receptor beta chains from a single sample sequenced in a study of vaccination and CD4 T cells after COVID-19. Their recognized antigens are unknown. Oncomine TCR Beta short-read sequencing was applied to DNA from cultured CD4+ T cells. TCRdb used MiXCR to reprocess the PCR reads, holding one entry per CDR3 protein. The data hold approximately 23,000 distinct CDR3 sequences, with less than 45% observed a single time. Time point described: late sampling 161 to 241 days after vaccination in a few convalescent patients. The treatment: roughly 10-day PBMC culture with coronavirus spike peptide pools or control peptides (ViraFEST assay). The specimen was CD4+ T cells from blood, cultured in vitro, collected about 7 months after SARS-CoV-2 vaccination. Receptor source: a human donor who had recovered from COVID-19.

There are a few counts of this clonotype. The rearrangement joins TRBV20-1 to TRBJ2-1; D is ambiguous. The CDR3 is 13 amino acids. From germline, CDR1 is DFQATT and CDR2 SNEGSKA (reference sequence). V was shortened by 6 bases and J by 4 bases, with 13 bases between the two germline ends. CDR3 residues: CSAAPPAYNEQFF. The CDR3 bases are TGCAGTGCCGCTCCCCCAGCTTACAATGAGCAGTTCTTC.

The chain links TRBV2 to TRBJ1-1; a possible D gene is TRBD1 (5 bases). Germline V CDR1 and CDR2: SNHLY, FYNNEI. V lost 1 base and J 1 base, leaving 10 bases between the germline ends. The CDR3 has 15 amino acids. CDR3 region: CASSEVGVGNTEAFF. CDR3 nucleotides: TGTGCCAGCAGTGAAGTAGGGGTGGGGAACACTGAAGCTTTCTTT.

The gene calls are TRBV6-2 or TRBV6-3 and TRBJ2-7; 7 positions agree with TRBD1. CDR1 MNHEY and CDR2 SVGEGT come from the germline V gene. Germline trimming cut 4 bases from V and 5 bases from J; bases unmatched to any gene: 5. CDR3 length equals 13 residues. CDR3 loop: CASSFTGVDEQYF. As DNA, the CDR3 is TGTGCCAGCAGTTTTACAGGGGTCGACGAGCAGTACTTC.

The chain joins TRBV2 to TRBJ1-5; tentatively, D is TRBD1 (6 bases). The CDR3 has 13 residues. The ends were cut back, 5 bases at V and 3 bases at J, with 8 bases in the middle. Germline V lookup: CDR1 SNHLY, CDR2 FYNNEI. The CDR3 loop reads CASSRDNNQPQHF. For the CDR3, the DNA is TGTGCCAGCAGTAGGGACAACAATCAGCCCCAGCATTTT.

This chain connects TRBV2 to TRBJ1-2; 10 nucleotides match TRBD1. Germline-derived CDR1 and CDR2 are SNHLY and FYNNEI. This CDR3 spans 15 amino acids. V shed 3 bases, J shed 0 bases, and the junction held 1 base outside the gene matches. The CDR3 is CASSEDRGTNYGYTF. The CDR3 bases are TGTGCCAGCAGTGAGGACAGGGGGACTAACTATGGCTACACCTTC. Looking up the rest from reference TRBV2 and TRBJ1-2 gives the full variable domain: EPEVTQTPSHQVTQMGQEVILRCVPISNHLYFYWYRQILGQKVEFLVSFYNNEISEKSEIFDDQFSVERPDGSNFTLKIRSTKLEDSAMYFCASSEDRGTNYGYTFGSGTRLTVV.

The rearrangement links TRBV19 to TRBJ2-1; 9 bases are shared with TRBD1. Germline V gives CDR1 LNHDA, CDR2 SQIVND (reference sequence). This CDR3 region has 15 residues. The trim removed 3 bases at V and 9 bases at J, leaving 9 bases unmatched. CDR3 protein: CASSIGQGPRGEQFF. The CDR3 nucleotides read TGTGCCAGTAGTATCGGACAGGGGCCCCGTGGTGAGCAGTTCTTC.

This chain joins TRBV7-2 and TRBJ2-1, with D possibly being TRBD1 or TRBD2 (6 bases each). The CDR3 runs to 17 residues. Trimming stripped 4 bases from V and 0 bases from J, with 16 bases between. Germline CDR1 and CDR2: SGHTA and FQGNSA. The DNA of the CDR3 is TGTGCCAGCAGCTCTAGGAGGGGGTCGGTCTCCTACAATGAGCAGTTCTTC. Residues: CASSSRRGSVSYNEQFF.

This clonotype was recorded a few times. The chain couples TRBV6-2 or TRBV6-3 to TRBJ2-7; 9 bases are a match to TRBD2. Germline CDR1 MNHEY, CDR2 SVGEGT. This CDR3 is 16 amino acids long. The J segment lost 4 bases and the V segment lost 7 bases, leaving 14 bases of the junction unmatched. This CDR3 reads CASNQLSSGSDYEQYF. CDR3 DNA: TGTGCCAGCAACCAACTGAGTAGCGGGAGTGATTACGAGCAGTACTTC.

By share, this clonotype ranks as medium-sized (0.01 to 0.1%). The chain combines TRBV7-3 with TRBJ1-5, with 9 bases matching TRBD1. Trimming cost V 2 bases and J 2 bases; bases outside gene matches: 7. The V gene's germline CDR1 is SGHTA and CDR2 FQGTGA. This CDR3 comprises 17 residues. CDR3 sequence (DNA): TGTGCCAGCAGCTTAGCACAGGGGGCAAGGGGCAATCAGCCCCAGCATTTT. Translating it yields CASSLAQGARGNQPQHF.

This clonotype was picked up a small number of times. The CDR3 sequence is CASSPRPGQIKNTEAFF. In DNA, the CDR3 is TGTGCCAGCAGCCCACGACCGGGACAGATAAAGAACACTGAAGCTTTCTTT. V usage is TRBV7-2 and J usage is TRBJ1-1, with 7 bases identical to TRBD1. Germline assignment: CDR1 SGHTA and CDR2 FQGNSA. The trim removed 5 bases at V and 1 base at J, leaving 13 bases unmatched. The CDR3 totals 17 residues.

This clonotype was recorded only once. This rearrangement joins TRBV19 to TRBJ2-5; D not certain. Germline values: CDR1 LNHDA, CDR2 SQIVND (reference sequence). V was shortened by 1 base and J by 4 bases, with 16 bases between the two germline ends. The CDR3 sequence is 16 residues long. CDR3 protein: CASSIVPEPRGETQYF. The CDR3 DNA sequence: TGTGCCAGTAGTATAGTTCCAGAGCCTAGAGGAGAGACCCAGTACTTC.